This entry lists 32 T cell receptor beta chains sequenced from one sample in a study of blood T cell repertoires in COVID-19. Only in-frame clones appear in the TCRdb table, and some are missing; sequencing was by immunoSEQ multiplex PCR. The repertoire holds approximately 350,000 clones, with 80% to 90% as singletons. Sequenced input: peripheral blood. Receptors originate from a woman between 50 and 59 years old with COVID-19, enrolled during active disease.

The sample holds one count of this clone. The rearrangement uses TRBV7-2 and TRBJ2-5; possibly TRBD2 for D (5 bases). Per germline, CDR1 SGHTA and CDR2 FQGNSA. The length of the CDR3 is 17 residues. V lost 0 bases and J 2 bases, leaving 16 bases between the germline ends. CDR3 sequence: CASSLAGGRLQQETQYF. CDR3 sequence (DNA): TGTGCCAGCAGCTTAGCTGGAGGTCGACTACAACAAGAGACCCAGTACTTC.

The chain combines TRBV21-1 with TRBJ2-3; the table calls TRBD2, which could not be checked here. TRBV21-1 constitutes a pseudogene. CDR3 length equals 20 residues. CDR3 DNA: TGTGCCAGCAGTCGATATCCGGGACTAGCGGGAGGGCCTAGCCCAGATACGCAGTATTTT. It is translated as CASSRYPGLAGGPSPDTQYF.

V gene TRBV18 combines with J gene TRBJ1-1, with unresolved D. CDR3 length: 14 residues. Trimming removed 3 bases at V and 1 base at J, with 9 bases between. Germline CDR1 and CDR2: KGHSH and LQKENI. CDR3 region: CASSPGLKNTEAFF. The CDR3 DNA reads TGTGCCAGCTCACCCGGACTCAAGAACACTGAAGCTTTCTTT.

The chain couples TRBV19 to TRBJ2-7, with D possibly being TRBD2 (5 bases). V shed 3 bases and J shed 3 bases, with 9 bases lying between them. Germline V gene lookup returns CDR1 LNHDA and CDR2 SQIVND (reference sequence). The CDR3 sequence is 13 residues long. The CDR3, as DNA: TGTGCCAGTAGTATCTCTAGCCTCTACGAGCAGTACTTC. As protein: CASSISSLYEQYF. The variable domain in full, with the rest retrieved from reference TRBV19 and TRBJ2-7, is DGGITQSPKYLFRKEGQNVTLSCEQNLNHDAMYWYRQDPGQGLRLIYYSQIVNDFQKGDIAEGYSVSREKKESFPLTVTSAQKNPTAFYLCASSISSLYEQYFGPGTRLTVT.

The rearrangement uses TRBV2 and TRBJ2-7, with TRBD1 matching 8 bases. The germline V gene encodes CDR1 SNHLY and CDR2 FYNNEI. This CDR3 spans 15 amino acids. Losses at the gene ends were 6 bases for V and 3 bases for J; bases not matched to a gene: 10. As DNA, the CDR3 is TGTGCCAGCAGGGACAGGGTATCGGCTTACTACGAGCAGTACTTC. Translating gives CASRDRVSAYYEQYF.

The CDR3 region has the DNA TGTGCCAGCAGCCCGGTTCGTCTTTACGAGCAGTACTTC. This gives the protein CASSPVRLYEQYF. The chain links TRBV27 to TRBJ2-7; the D is unclear. V was shortened by 6 bases and J by 4 bases, with 13 bases between the two germline ends. Germline CDR1 and CDR2: MNHEY and SMNVEV (reference sequence). The CDR3 is 13 residues long.

The chain carries TRBV19 and TRBJ1-5; 9 nucleotides line up with TRBD1. Trimming removed 5 bases from V and 1 base from J; junction bases left unmatched: 6. Germline CDR1 is LNHDA and CDR2 is SQIVND (reference sequence). There are 16 residues in the CDR3. CDR3 nucleotides: TGTGCCAGTAGTTCTGACAGGGGGGGCAGCAATCAGCCCCAGCATTTT. Encoded protein: CASSSDRGGSNQPQHF.

The chain is built from TRBV18 and TRBJ1-1; 7 bases are a match to TRBD1. With V trimmed by 3 bases and J by 0 bases, 4 bases remained unmatched. The CDR3 covers 15 residues. Germline CDR1 reads KGHSH; CDR2 reads LQKENI. The CDR3 region is CASSPDREMNTEAFF. CDR3 bases: TGTGCCAGCTCACCCGACAGGGAGATGAACACTGAAGCTTTCTTT.

The chain employs TRBV5-4 and TRBJ2-6, with TRBD2 matching over 8 bases. This CDR3 is 19 amino acids long. V gave up 0 bases and J gave up 0 bases; unmatched junction bases: 8. CDR1 SGHNT and CDR2 YYREEE come from the germline V gene (reference sequence). In nucleotides, the CDR3 is TGTGCCAGCAGCTTGGCCGCGGGAGGTGCCCTCTCTGGGGCCAACGTCCTGACTTTC. Translated, it gives CASSLAAGGALSGANVLTF.

A single count supports this clone. The chain carries TRBV19 and TRBJ1-4, with 11 bases that match TRBD1. V lost 8 bases, J lost 8 bases, and 7 bases stayed unmatched. The germline gives CDR1 LNHDA, CDR2 SQIVND (reference sequence). CDR3 length: 14 amino acids. The CDR3 DNA follows: TGTGCCAGTGGCCCGGGACAGGGGGAGGAAAAACTGTTTTTT. It yields the protein CASGPGQGEEKLFF.

The V gene is TRBV7-9, the J gene TRBJ2-2; 10 positions agree with TRBD2. The CDR3 runs to 18 residues. Germline V CDR1 and CDR2: SEHNR, FQNEAQ (reference sequence). The junction had 9 bases not matched to a gene; V was cut back by 2 bases and J by 3 bases. Here the CDR3 DNA reads TGTGCCAGCAGCTTACGGTCTAGCGGGAGTGGCGACACCGGGGAGCTGTTTTTT. It yields the protein CASSLRSSGSGDTGELFF. Together with reference TRBV7-9 and TRBJ2-2, the CDR3 gives the full variable domain: DTGVSQNPRHKITKRGQNVTFRCDPISEHNRLYWYRQTLGQGPEFLTYFQNEAQLEKSRLLSDRFSAERPKGSFSTLEIQRTEQGDSAMYLCASSLRSSGSGDTGELFFGEGSRLTVL.

The chain links TRBV4-1 to TRBJ1-2, with TRBD1 identical over 11 bases. The germline V gene encodes CDR1 MGHRA and CDR2 YSYEKL. The CDR3 runs to 17 residues. The ends lost 3 bases at V and 4 bases at J; junction bases unmatched: 10. The CDR3 bases are TGCGCCAGCAGCCACGTCGGGACAGGGGGTAACCTCTATGGCTACACCTTC. Protein sequence: CASSHVGTGGNLYGYTF.

The V call is TRBV27, the J call TRBJ1-5; D not resolved. The CDR3 runs 14 residues. Trimming took 6 bases from V and 1 from J, leaving 10 bases between them. The germline gives CDR1 MNHEY, CDR2 SMNVEV (reference sequence). CDR3 bases: TGTGCCAGCAGCAGTACACAAAGCAATCAGCCCCAGCATTTT. Protein product: CASSSTQSNQPQHF.

This clone showed up just a few times. The CDR3 bases are TGTGCCAGCAGCGACTGGAGCTCTGGAAACACCATATATTTT. It yields the protein CASSDWSSGNTIYF. The chain links TRBV19 to TRBJ1-3, with no clear D. Trimming left V 9 bases short and J 0 bases short, with 12 bases between. CDR3 length equals 14 residues. The germline V gene has CDR1 LNHDA and CDR2 SQIVND (reference sequence).

This sequence joins TRBV6-5 and TRBJ2-2; TRBD1 might be the D (5 bases). Trimming took off 6 bases at V and 7 bases at J, with 9 bases between the two ends. CDR1 is MNHEY, CDR2 SVGAGI, per germline. CDR3 length: 12 residues. The CDR3 DNA is TGTGCCAGCAGGGGGCAGATCGGGGAGCTGTTTTTT. Protein product: CASRGQIGELFF.

The rearrangement links TRBV7-9 to TRBJ1-5, with D perhaps TRBD1 (5 bases). The CDR3 spans 14 residues. V dropped 0 bases and J dropped 5 bases, with 8 bases sitting between them. Per the germline V gene, CDR1 is SEHNR and CDR2 is FQNEAQ (reference sequence). CDR3 sequence: CASSLATRDQPQHF. As DNA, the CDR3 is TGTGCCAGCAGCTTAGCGACCAGGGATCAGCCCCAGCATTTT.

Points on this clone: This same CDR3 is encoded by further DNA sequences in the sample. The chain links TRBV11-2 to TRBJ2-1; unclear D gene. Deletions cut 5 bases from V and 5 bases from J, with 10 bases between. CDR1 is SGHAT and CDR2 is FQNNGV in the germline V gene. This CDR3 contains 13 residues. The CDR3 DNA follows: TGTGCCAGCAGCCTCGATCGGGACAATGAGCAGTTCTTC. Translating gives CASSLDRDNEQFF.

The chain uses TRBV19 and TRBJ1-2; TRBD1 matches 10 bases. The CDR3 consists of 20 residues. Germline V lookup: CDR1 LNHDA, CDR2 SQIVND (reference sequence). Written as DNA, the CDR3 is TGTGCTTCAAAGTCGCCGACAGGGGGCGCGAGGATCCTGACCAGCTATGGCTACACCTTC. Its translation is CASKSPTGGARILTSYGYTF.

The chain is built from TRBV27 and TRBJ2-1; D not certain. V gave up 10 bases and J gave up 14 bases, with 24 bases separating them. The CDR3 is 13 residues long. From germline, CDR1 is MNHEY and CDR2 SMNVEV (reference sequence). CDR3 sequence (DNA): TGTGCCACCAAGCCGAGTAGCATAACGGCAGAGTTCTTC. This encodes CATKPSSITAEFF.

The chain carries TRBV6-5 and TRBJ1-5; D call uncertain. The CDR3 has 14 residues. Per germline, CDR1 MNHEY and CDR2 SVGAGI. With 4 bases removed from V and 4 bases from J, the gap between germline ends came to 11 bases. CDR3: CASSSPRENQPQHF. CDR3 coding DNA: TGTGCCAGCAGTTCCCCCCGGGAGAATCAGCCCCAGCATTTT.

The chain recombines TRBV27 with TRBJ2-1, with D hard to call. Germline-derived CDR1 and CDR2 are MNHEY and SMNVEV (reference sequence). CDR3 length: 14 residues. Trimming pared 1 base from V and 6 bases from J, leaving 10 bases between. The DNA for the CDR3 is TGTGCCAGCAGTTTATTGGCAGCAGGCAATGAGCAGTTCTTC. It codes for CASSLLAAGNEQFF.

The V gene is TRBV7-9, the J gene TRBJ2-7; weak D call: TRBD1 (5 bases). The CDR3 is 15 residues long. Germline values: CDR1 SEHNR, CDR2 FQNEAQ (reference sequence). The germline V and J ends were trimmed by 0 bases and 0 bases, with 9 bases remaining between them. The CDR3 DNA is TGTGCCAGCAGCTTAGCCACAGGCACCTCCTACGAGCAGTACTTC. It translates to CASSLATGTSYEQYF.

This clone showed up just a few times. V usage is TRBV11-2 and J usage is TRBJ2-7, with TRBD1 as a possible D gene (5 bases). The length of the CDR3 is 15 residues. V dropped 5 bases and J dropped 3 bases, with 17 bases sitting between them. Per germline, CDR1 SGHAT and CDR2 FQNNGV. CDR3 in DNA: TGTGCCAGCAGCGCGCGTACAGGTACCTTCTACGAGCAGTACTTC. Translating it yields CASSARTGTFYEQYF.

V and J are TRBV4-2 and TRBJ2-7; D is possibly TRBD2 (6 bases). Germline values: CDR1 LGHNA, CDR2 YNFKEQ. The CDR3 sequence is 13 residues long. Trimming took 3 bases from V and 4 from J, leaving 10 bases between them. The CDR3 is CASSQGGQYEQYF. The CDR3 DNA reads TGTGCCAGCAGCCAGGGAGGTCAATACGAGCAGTACTTC.

The rearrangement links TRBV9 to TRBJ2-1; D is uncertain. CDR3 size: 15 residues. Between the trimmed V and J ends, which lost 0 bases and 0 bases, there was a span of 7 bases. CDR1 is SGDLS and CDR2 is YYNGEE in the germline V gene. In DNA, the CDR3 is TGTGCCAGCAGCGTAGAGAGCTACTCCTACAATGAGCAGTTCTTC. This translates into CASSVESYSYNEQFF.

This clone was picked up a small number of times. The V call is TRBV7-2, the J call TRBJ2-7, with D tentatively TRBD2 (5 bases). In germline, CDR1 is SGHTA, CDR2 FQGNSA. The CDR3 is made up of 14 amino acids. This CDR3 is CTSGVAPSSYEQYF. The DNA of the CDR3 is TGTACTTCGGGCGTAGCGCCCAGCTCCTACGAGCAGTACTTC.

A few counts support this clone. This chain links TRBV18 with TRBJ1-1; perhaps TRBD1 as D (6 bases). The ends were cut back, 1 base at V and 2 bases at J, with 11 bases in the middle. Germline V CDR1 and CDR2: KGHSH, LQKENI. The CDR3 sequence is 15 residues long. CDR3 sequence reads: CASSPQLQGNTEAFF. CDR3 sequence (DNA): TGTGCCAGCTCACCACAATTACAGGGAAACACTGAAGCTTTCTTT.

The rearrangement links TRBV24-1 to TRBJ2-2; TRBD1 is a possible D gene (5 bases). The CDR3 is 12 amino acids. Germline CDR1 is KGHDR and CDR2 is SFDVKD. The ends were cut back, 6 bases at V and 5 bases at J, with 6 bases in the middle. The CDR3 DNA reads TGTGCCACCAGTCGACAGACCGGGGAGCTGTTTTTT. Translating it yields CATSRQTGELFF.

CDR3 sequence reads: CASSLDPSRQGAPYEQYF. In nucleotides, the CDR3 is TGTGCCAGCAGCTTGGATCCCTCGAGACAGGGGGCCCCCTACGAGCAGTACTTC. The chain uses TRBV5-4 and TRBJ2-7; 10 nucleotides agree with TRBD1. This CDR3 has 18 residues. Germline CDR1 SGHNT, CDR2 YYREEE (reference sequence). J was trimmed by 2 bases and V by 0 bases; bases with no gene match: 11.

J is TRBJ2-5 and V is TRBV4-2, with 14 bases identical to TRBD2. Germline V lookup: CDR1 LGHNA, CDR2 YNFKEQ. This CDR3 has 20 amino acids. V gave up 0 bases and J gave up 4 bases; unmatched junction bases: 13. The CDR3 is CASSQDVWPGLAGEGETQYF. DNA for the CDR3: TGTGCCAGCAGCCAAGACGTATGGCCGGGACTAGCGGGAGAGGGAGAGACCCAGTACTTC.

V gene TRBV27 combines with J gene TRBJ1-6, with 7 positions matching TRBD1. The V segment lost 3 bases and the J segment 1 base; nucleotides outside the gene matches: 3. The CDR3 loop spans 16 amino acids. Germline loops: CDR1 MNHEY, CDR2 SMNVEV (reference sequence). CDR3: CASSFDRVSYNSPLHF. CDR3 DNA: TGTGCCAGCAGTTTTGACAGGGTGTCCTATAATTCACCCCTCCACTTT.

The rearrangement links TRBV5-1 to TRBJ2-2, with D hard to call. Germline CDR1 SGHRS, CDR2 YFSETQ. V lost 4 bases to trimming and J lost 2 bases, with 12 bases between them. This CDR3 spans 15 amino acids. For the CDR3, the DNA is TGCGCCAGCAGCCGGGTCTCAACTAACACCGGGGAGCTGTTTTTT. Translated, it gives CASSRVSTNTGELFF.